Presented here are 24 T cell receptor beta chains from one specimen sequenced in a study of regulatory T cells in long-lasting Graves disease. Time point meaning: newly diagnosed GD, antithyroid drugs for less than 3 months. Extracted PBMC RNA gave rise to the TCR library. Libraries of TCR beta came from iRepertoire HTBI primers plus Arm-PCR of CDR3 regions. TCRdb passed the multiplex PCR reads through MiXCR, listing each CDR3 protein once. The sample consists of around 460,000 distinct CDR3 sequences, less than 15% of them appearing once. The same specimen was also included in a second study, on T cells in Graves' hyperthyroidism and ophthalmopathy.

The sample here was peripheral blood mononuclear cells (PBMCs), taken at new diagnosis, from a patient treated with antithyroid drugs. These TCRs come from a woman in her 50s with Graves disease.

This clonotype has a count of ten or more. V is TRBV28 and J is TRBJ1-1; D ambiguous. This CDR3 is built from 12 residues. Between the trimmed V and J ends, which lost 6 bases and 8 bases, there was a span of 13 bases. The V gene's germline CDR1 is MDHEN and CDR2 SYDVKM. CDR3 amino acids: CASREDGGEAFF. The CDR3 bases are TGTGCCAGCAGGGAAGACGGAGGGGAAGCTTTCTTT. Drawing the rest from reference TRBV28 and TRBJ1-1, the complete variable domain is DVKVTQSSRYLVKRTGEKVFLECVQDMDHENMFWYRQDPGLGLRLIYFSYDVKMKEKGDIPEGYSVSREKKERFSLILESASTNQTSMYLCASREDGGEAFFGQGTRLTVV.

This clonotype was counted between two and nine times. The CDR3 DNA is TGTGCCACCCTAGCGGGAGCGAACACCGGGGAGCTGTTTTTT. Protein sequence: CATLAGANTGELFF. This chain uses TRBV6-2 or TRBV6-3 with TRBJ2-2, with TRBD2 matching 10 bases. CDR1 MNHEY and CDR2 SVGEGT come from the germline V gene. The CDR3 is 14 residues long. V gave up 10 bases and J gave up 0 bases; unmatched junction bases: 2.

This clonotype was detected only a few times. The chain carries TRBV11-1 and TRBJ2-5; 9 nucleotides match TRBD1. Germline V gene sequence: CDR1 SGHAT, CDR2 FQDESV (reference sequence). The CDR3 runs to 16 residues. Trimming cost V 5 bases and J 1 base; bases outside gene matches: 8. The chain's CDR3 is CASSRRTGEVQETQYF. CDR3 nucleotide sequence: TGTGCCAGCAGCCGTAGGACAGGGGAGGTCCAAGAGACCCAGTACTTC.

The rearrangement joins TRBV2 to TRBJ1-5; D not certain. This CDR3 is built from 13 residues. Trimming took 4 bases from V and 4 from J, leaving 8 bases between them. The germline V gene has CDR1 SNHLY and CDR2 FYNNEI. The CDR3 bases are TGTGCCAGCAGTGTTGAAGAGAATCAGCCCCAGCATTTT. It encodes CASSVEENQPQHF.

There are many counts of this clonotype. The chain links TRBV7-3 to TRBJ2-3; 7 nucleotides agree with TRBD2. The CDR3 is 14 amino acids. After removal of 4 bases from V and 0 bases from J, the junction contained 1 base not matched to a gene. The V gene's germline CDR1 is SGHTA and CDR2 FQGTGA. The DNA for the CDR3 is TGTGCCAGCAGCTCGGGACTAAGCACAGATACGCAGTATTTT. Translated, it gives CASSSGLSTDTQYF.

The chain has TRBV5-1 and TRBJ1-1, with D possibly being TRBD1 (5 bases). The germline gives CDR1 SGHRS, CDR2 YFSETQ. CDR3 size: 15 residues. The germline V and J ends were trimmed by 0 bases and 1 base, with 10 bases remaining between them. The CDR3 protein is CASSLGAGANTEAFF. The CDR3 DNA is TGCGCCAGCAGCTTGGGGGCTGGGGCGAACACTGAAGCTTTCTTT.

This clonotype was found many times. The chain employs TRBV28 and TRBJ2-5; TRBD2 aligns across 8 bases. Trimming took 3 bases from V and 5 from J; bases not matched to a gene: 11. CDR1 is MDHEN, CDR2 SYDVKM, per germline. The CDR3 sequence is 16 residues long. The CDR3 loop is CASSFGLAGPGETQYF. The CDR3 DNA reads TGTGCCAGCAGTTTCGGGCTAGCGGGTCCTGGGGAGACCCAGTACTTC. The full variable domain, rest sourced from reference TRBV28 and TRBJ2-5, is DVKVTQSSRYLVKRTGEKVFLECVQDMDHENMFWYRQDPGLGLRLIYFSYDVKMKEKGDIPEGYSVSREKKERFSLILESASTNQTSMYLCASSFGLAGPGETQYFGPGTRLLVL.

This clonotype showed up many times. At one boundary the junction diverges from the germline segment, which might be a read error. This rearrangement joins TRBV5-1 to TRBJ2-7; tentative D call: TRBD1 (6 bases). Germline CDR1 reads SGHRS; CDR2 reads YFSETQ. The CDR3 consists of 11 residues. The CDR3 spells CASSLVGGDCF. For the CDR3, the DNA is TGCGCCAGCAGCTTGGTTGGGGGCGATTGCTTC.

This clonotype appeared a few times. This may come from a read error, since a much larger clone is one base off. V gene TRBV12-3 or TRBV12-4 combines with J gene TRBJ1-6; the D gene is possibly TRBD1 (5 bases). V lost 3 bases, J lost 8 bases, and 14 bases lay in between. The CDR3 extends over 15 amino acids. CDR3 in DNA: TGTGCCAGCAGTTTCCTCGAGGGGAGTGATTCACCCCTCCACTTT. Its translation: CASSFLEGSDSPLHF.

The chain carries TRBV11-2 and TRBJ1-5; D gene unclear. Trimming removed 5 bases from V and 0 bases from J, with 8 bases in between. The germline V gene has CDR1 SGHAT and CDR2 FQNNGV. The CDR3 covers 14 residues. This CDR3 is CASSRSGSNQPQHF. The CDR3 DNA reads as TGTGCCAGCAGCCGCTCGGGTAGCAATCAGCCCCAGCATTTT.

Comment on this clonotype: A much bigger clone sits one base away, suggesting this may be a read error. CDR3 sequence (DNA): TGCGGTGCGGAAGCCCCGGTCTCCTACGAGCAGTACTTC. The encoded protein is CGAEAPVSYEQYF. This chain connects TRBV20-1 to TRBJ2-3; the D is unclear. The J call may be incorrect, as the DNA end agrees better with TRBJ2-7. The CDR3 consists of 13 residues. Germline CDR1 DFQATT, CDR2 SNEGSKA (reference sequence).

In its sample, this clonotype was seen a few times. V usage is TRBV11-2 and J usage is TRBJ2-1, with 8 bases identical to TRBD2. The CDR3 extends over 16 amino acids. Germline values: CDR1 SGHAT, CDR2 FQNNGV. Germline trimming cut 5 bases from V and 3 bases from J; bases unmatched to any gene: 9. CDR3 coding DNA: TGTGCCAGCAGCCAAGATTCACTAGCGGTCTACAATGAGCAGTTCTTC. This gives the protein CASSQDSLAVYNEQFF.

This clonotype was seen at least ten times. This chain connects TRBV2 to TRBJ2-2; 15 positions agree with TRBD2. The V gene end was trimmed by 4 bases and the J gene end by 1 base; junction bases not matched to a gene: 4. CDR3 length: 18 amino acids. CDR1 and CDR2 from the germline V gene are SNHLY and FYNNEI. CDR3 loop: CASSGTSGRAKNTGELFF. The CDR3 DNA follows: TGTGCCAGCAGTGGGACTAGCGGGAGGGCAAAGAACACCGGGGAGCTGTTTTTT. Together with reference TRBV2 and TRBJ2-2, the CDR3 gives the full variable domain: EPEVTQTPSHQVTQMGQEVILRCVPISNHLYFYWYRQILGQKVEFLVSFYNNEISEKSEIFDDQFSVERPDGSNFTLKIRSTKLEDSAMYFCASSGTSGRAKNTGELFFGEGSRLTVL.

V and J are TRBV30 and TRBJ2-2; 7 bases fit TRBD1. V trimming: 5 bases; J trimming: 3 bases; junction bases outside the gene matches: 12. There are 16 residues in the CDR3. Looked up from germline, CDR1 is GTSNPN and CDR2 is SVGIG (reference sequence). The CDR3 here is CAWEGVRGRYTGELFF. The CDR3 DNA follows: TGTGCCTGGGAAGGGGTGAGGGGGCGGTACACCGGGGAGCTGTTTTTT.

The sample holds a few counts of this clonotype. The gene calls are TRBV6-2 or TRBV6-3 and TRBJ2-1, with TRBD2 identical over 14 bases. The V and J ends lost 8 bases and 10 bases, in that order; junction bases with no gene match: 7. Per germline, CDR1 MNHEY and CDR2 SVGEGT. The CDR3 extends over 14 amino acids. CDR3 in amino acids: CASETSGRAREQFF. The CDR3, as DNA: TGTGCCAGCGAGACTAGCGGGAGGGCCCGCGAGCAGTTCTTC.

This clonotype was detected only a few times. This chain uses TRBV6-1 with TRBJ1-5, with D uncertain. Germline V lookup: CDR1 MNHNS, CDR2 SASEGT. The CDR3 length is 15 residues. V gave up 6 bases and J gave up 5 bases, with 17 bases separating them. The CDR3 spells CASSSITAAHQPQHF. DNA for the CDR3: TGTGCCAGCAGCAGTATCACAGCGGCCCATCAGCCCCAGCATTTT.

The DNA for the CDR3 is TGCAGTGCTAGAGATCAAGGTGCGTCCTACGAGCAGTACTTC. This codes for CSARDQGASYEQYF. The rearrangement joins TRBV20-1 to TRBJ2-7; the D is unclear. CDR1 DFQATT and CDR2 SNEGSKA come from the germline V gene (reference sequence). Trimming left V 0 bases short and J 1 base short, with 10 bases between. The CDR3 loop spans 14 amino acids.

This clonotype showed up just a few times. The J gene is TRBJ2-1, the V gene TRBV27; no clear D. With 0 bases removed from V and 0 bases from J, the gap between germline ends came to 15 bases. The CDR3 is 18 amino acids. Germline CDR1 and CDR2: MNHEY and SMNVEV (reference sequence). In DNA form, the CDR3 reads TGTGCCAGCAGTTTATCGGGTGGAGTGGGAATCTCCTACAATGAGCAGTTCTTC. Amino acids: CASSLSGGVGISYNEQFF.

CDR3 region: CASSEDRGGETQYF. CDR3 DNA: TGTGCCAGCAGTGAGGACAGGGGTGGCGAGACCCAGTACTTC. The chain is built from TRBV2 and TRBJ2-5; 9 nucleotides match TRBD1. The CDR3 is 14 residues long. CDR1 is SNHLY, CDR2 FYNNEI, per germline. With V trimmed by 3 bases and J by 5 bases, 4 bases remained unmatched. Filled out from reference TRBV2 and TRBJ2-5, the complete variable domain reads EPEVTQTPSHQVTQMGQEVILRCVPISNHLYFYWYRQILGQKVEFLVSFYNNEISEKSEIFDDQFSVERPDGSNFTLKIRSTKLEDSAMYFCASSEDRGGETQYFGPGTRLLVL.

This sequence joins TRBV29-1 and TRBJ1-2, with 7 bases lining up with TRBD1. This CDR3 comprises 14 residues. After removal of 0 bases from V and 5 bases from J, the junction contained 6 bases not matched to a gene. CDR1 SQVTM and CDR2 ANQGSEA come from the germline V gene. The CDR3 loop reads CSVEDPGQLYGYTF. Written as DNA, the CDR3 is TGCAGCGTTGAAGACCCGGGACAGCTGTATGGCTACACCTTC.

This clonotype showed up many times. The chain combines TRBV7-8 with TRBJ2-1; 13 bases line up with TRBD2. The V and J ends lost 7 bases and 7 bases, in that order; junction bases with no gene match: 4. CDR3 length equals 14 residues. In germline, CDR1 is SGHVS, CDR2 FQNEAQ. The CDR3 is CASKLAGGGNEQFF. The CDR3 coding sequence is TGTGCCAGCAAACTAGCGGGAGGGGGGAATGAGCAGTTCTTC.

This clonotype was counted ten times or more. CDR3 amino acids: CASSLGGYYEQYF. The CDR3 region has the DNA TGTGCCAGCAGTTTGGGGGGGTACTACGAGCAGTACTTC. The rearrangement uses TRBV7-6 and TRBJ2-7; 7 nucleotides line up with TRBD2. In germline, CDR1 is SGHVS, CDR2 FNYEAQ. CDR3 length: 13 residues. V lost 6 bases, J lost 3 bases, and 5 bases stayed unmatched. The full variable domain, with the rest looked up from reference TRBV7-6 and TRBJ2-7, is GAGVSQSPRYKVTKRGQDVALRCDPISGHVSLYWYRQALGQGPEFLTYFNYEAQQDKSGLPNDRFSAERPEGSISTLTIQRTEQRDSAMYRCASSLGGYYEQYFGPGTRLTVT.

This clonotype was counted many times. The chain is built from TRBV28 and TRBJ1-6; 7 bases are shared with TRBD1. CDR1 and CDR2 (germline): MDHEN, SYDVKM. Trimming took 9 bases from V and 10 from J; bases not matched to a gene: 6. The CDR3 is 12 residues long. CDR3 amino acids: CASLRQGSPLHF. For the CDR3, the DNA is TGTGCCAGTTTGAGACAGGGCTCACCCCTCCACTTT.

V usage is TRBV5-1 and J usage is TRBJ2-4; TRBD2 matches at 11 bases. The J segment lost 6 bases and the V segment lost 4 bases, leaving 3 bases of the junction unmatched. Germline CDR1 reads SGHRS; CDR2 reads YFSETQ. This CDR3 is 14 amino acids long. CDR3: CASSPGLAGNIQYF. The CDR3 DNA follows: TGCGCCAGCAGCCCAGGACTAGCGGGAAACATTCAGTACTTC.